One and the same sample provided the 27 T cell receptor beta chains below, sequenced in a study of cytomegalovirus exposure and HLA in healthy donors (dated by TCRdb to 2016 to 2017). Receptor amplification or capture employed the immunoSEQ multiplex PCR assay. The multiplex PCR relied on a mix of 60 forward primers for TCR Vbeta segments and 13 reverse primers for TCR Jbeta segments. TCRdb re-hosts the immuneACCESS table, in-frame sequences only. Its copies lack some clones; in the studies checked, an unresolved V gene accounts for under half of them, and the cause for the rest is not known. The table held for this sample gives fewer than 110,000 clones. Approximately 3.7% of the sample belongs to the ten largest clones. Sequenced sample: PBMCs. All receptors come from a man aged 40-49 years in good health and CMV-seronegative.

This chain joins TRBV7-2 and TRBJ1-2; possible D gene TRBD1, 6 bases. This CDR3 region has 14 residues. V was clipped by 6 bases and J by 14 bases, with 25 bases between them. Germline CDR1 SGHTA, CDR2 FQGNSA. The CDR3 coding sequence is TGTGCCAGCAGGCCCCCAGGGACGGGGGGCCTACTTACCTTC. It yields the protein CASRPPGTGGLLTF.

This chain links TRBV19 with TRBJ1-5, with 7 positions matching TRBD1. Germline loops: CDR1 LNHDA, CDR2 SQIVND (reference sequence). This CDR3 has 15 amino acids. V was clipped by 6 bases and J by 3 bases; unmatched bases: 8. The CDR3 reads CASRVSTGTNQPQHF. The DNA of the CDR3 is TGTGCCAGTAGGGTCTCGACAGGGACCAATCAGCCCCAGCATTTT.

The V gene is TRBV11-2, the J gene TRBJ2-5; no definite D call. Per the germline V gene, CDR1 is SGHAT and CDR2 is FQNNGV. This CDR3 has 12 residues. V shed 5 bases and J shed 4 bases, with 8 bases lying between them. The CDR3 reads CASSPSRETQYF. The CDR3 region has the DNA TGTGCCAGCAGCCCTTCTCGAGAGACCCAGTACTTC. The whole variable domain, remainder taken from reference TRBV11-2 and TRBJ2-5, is EAGVAQSPRYKIIEKRQSVAFWCNPISGHATLYWYQQILGQGPKLLIQFQNNGVVDDSQLPKDRFSAERLKGVDSTLKIQPAKLEDSAVYLCASSPSRETQYFGPGTRLLVL.

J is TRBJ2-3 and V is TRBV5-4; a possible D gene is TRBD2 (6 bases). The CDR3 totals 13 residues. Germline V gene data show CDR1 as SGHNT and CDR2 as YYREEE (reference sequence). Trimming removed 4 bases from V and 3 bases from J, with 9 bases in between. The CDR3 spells CASSRGLTDTQYF. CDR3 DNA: TGTGCCAGCAGCCGGGGACTGACAGATACGCAGTATTTT.

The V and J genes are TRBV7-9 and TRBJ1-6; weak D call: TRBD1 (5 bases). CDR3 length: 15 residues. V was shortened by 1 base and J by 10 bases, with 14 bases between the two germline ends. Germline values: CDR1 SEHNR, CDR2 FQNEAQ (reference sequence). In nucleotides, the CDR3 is TGTGCCAGCAGCTTAGGGGGCAGGCTTAGCTCACCCCTCCACTTT. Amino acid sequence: CASSLGGRLSSPLHF.

This chain's CDR3 is CASSSSSGVAVDTQYF. For the CDR3, the DNA is TGTGCCAGCAGCTCAAGTAGCGGGGTTGCGGTAGATACGCAGTATTTT. The rearrangement links TRBV5-4 to TRBJ2-3; 8 bases align to TRBD2. The CDR3 has 16 residues. J was trimmed by 5 bases and V by 3 bases; bases with no gene match: 11. CDR1 and CDR2 (germline): SGHNT, YYREEE (reference sequence).

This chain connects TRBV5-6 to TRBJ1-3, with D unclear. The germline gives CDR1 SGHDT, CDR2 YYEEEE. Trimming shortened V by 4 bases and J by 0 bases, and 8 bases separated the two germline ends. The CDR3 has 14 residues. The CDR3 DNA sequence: TGTGCCAGCAGCCATGACTACTCTGGAAACACCATATATTTT. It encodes CASSHDYSGNTIYF.

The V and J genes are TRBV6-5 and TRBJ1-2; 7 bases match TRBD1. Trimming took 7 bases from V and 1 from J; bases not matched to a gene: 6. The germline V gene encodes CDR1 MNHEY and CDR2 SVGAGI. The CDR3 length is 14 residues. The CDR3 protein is CASTRGQINYGYTF. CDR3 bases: TGTGCCAGCACCAGGGGACAGATTAACTATGGCTACACCTTC.

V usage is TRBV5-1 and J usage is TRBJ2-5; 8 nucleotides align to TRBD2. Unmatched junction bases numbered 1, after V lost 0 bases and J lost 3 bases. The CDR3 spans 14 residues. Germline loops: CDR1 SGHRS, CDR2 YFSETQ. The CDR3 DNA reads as TGCGCCAGCAGCTTGGCGGGGGGGGAAGAGACCCAGTACTTC. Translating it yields CASSLAGGEETQYF. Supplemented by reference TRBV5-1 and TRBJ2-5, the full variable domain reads KAGVTQTPRYLIKTRGQQVTLSCSPISGHRSVSWYQQTPGQGLQFLFEYFSETQRNKGNFPGRFSGRQFSNSRSEMNVSTLELGDSALYLCASSLAGGEETQYFGPGTRLLVL.

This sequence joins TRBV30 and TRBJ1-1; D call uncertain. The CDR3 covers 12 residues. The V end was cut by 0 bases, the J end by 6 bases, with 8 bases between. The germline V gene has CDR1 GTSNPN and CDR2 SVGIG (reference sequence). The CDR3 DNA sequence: TGTGCCTGGAGTGTACGTCAGGCTGAAGCTTTCTTT. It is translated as CAWSVRQAEAFF.

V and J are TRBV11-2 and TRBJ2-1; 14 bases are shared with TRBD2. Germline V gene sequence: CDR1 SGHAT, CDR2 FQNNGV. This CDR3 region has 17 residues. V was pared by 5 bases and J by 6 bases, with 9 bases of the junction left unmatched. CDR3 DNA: TGTGCCAGCAGCGTCGAGGGACTAGCGGGAGATGGCAATGAGCAGTTCTTC. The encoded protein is CASSVEGLAGDGNEQFF.

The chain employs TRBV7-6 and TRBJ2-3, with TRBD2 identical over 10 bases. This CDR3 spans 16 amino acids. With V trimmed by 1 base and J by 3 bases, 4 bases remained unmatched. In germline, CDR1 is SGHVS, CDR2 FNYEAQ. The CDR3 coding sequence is TGTGCCAGCAGCTTAGGGGCAGCGGGAGGGACAGATACGCAGTATTTT. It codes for CASSLGAAGGTDTQYF.

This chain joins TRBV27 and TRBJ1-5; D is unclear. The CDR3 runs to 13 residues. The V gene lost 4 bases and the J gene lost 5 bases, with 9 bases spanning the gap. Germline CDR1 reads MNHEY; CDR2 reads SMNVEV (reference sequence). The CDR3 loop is CASSSTVDQPQHF. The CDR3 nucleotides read TGTGCCAGCAGTTCTACAGTGGATCAGCCCCAGCATTTT.

CDR3 DNA sequence: TGTGCCAGCAGTTTAGCGTCAACTAGCGGGTGGTACAATGAGCAGTTCTTC. It translates to CASSLASTSGWYNEQFF. V usage is TRBV28 and J usage is TRBJ2-1, with 9 positions matching TRBD2. The J segment lost 4 bases and the V segment lost 2 bases, leaving 9 bases of the junction unmatched. The CDR3 covers 17 residues. Germline lookup yields CDR1 MDHEN and CDR2 SYDVKM.

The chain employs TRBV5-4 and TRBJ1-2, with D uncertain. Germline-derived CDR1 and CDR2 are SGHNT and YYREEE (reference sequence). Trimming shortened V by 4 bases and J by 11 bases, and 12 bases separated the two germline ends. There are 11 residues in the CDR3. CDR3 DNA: TGTGCCAGCAGCACTGGTTTAAGTTACACCTTC. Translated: CASSTGLSYTF.

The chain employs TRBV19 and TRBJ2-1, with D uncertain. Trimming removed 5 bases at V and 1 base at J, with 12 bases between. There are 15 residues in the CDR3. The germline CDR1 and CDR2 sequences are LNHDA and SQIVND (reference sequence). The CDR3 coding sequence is TGTGCCAGTAGTTCACGCGGCCGATCCTACAATGAGCAGTTCTTC. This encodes CASSSRGRSYNEQFF.

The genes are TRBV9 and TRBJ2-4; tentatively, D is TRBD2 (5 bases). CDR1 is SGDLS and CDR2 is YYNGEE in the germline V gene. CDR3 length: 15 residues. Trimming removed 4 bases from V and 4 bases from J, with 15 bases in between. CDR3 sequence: CASSSSGSGKNIQYF. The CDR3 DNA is TGTGCCAGCAGCTCATCGGGAAGCGGTAAAAACATTCAGTACTTC.

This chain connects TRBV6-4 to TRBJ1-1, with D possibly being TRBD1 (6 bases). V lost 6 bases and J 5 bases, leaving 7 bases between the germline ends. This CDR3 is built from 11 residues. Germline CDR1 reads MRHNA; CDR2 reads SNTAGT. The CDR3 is CASRQGTEAFF. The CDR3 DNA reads TGTGCCAGCAGGCAGGGGACTGAAGCTTTCTTT.

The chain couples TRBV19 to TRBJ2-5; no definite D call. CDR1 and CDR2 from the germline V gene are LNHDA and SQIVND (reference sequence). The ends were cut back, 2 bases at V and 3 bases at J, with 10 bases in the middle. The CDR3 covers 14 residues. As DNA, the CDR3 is TGTGCCAGTAGTATAACGAGCATTAAAGAGACCCAGTACTTC. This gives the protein CASSITSIKETQYF.

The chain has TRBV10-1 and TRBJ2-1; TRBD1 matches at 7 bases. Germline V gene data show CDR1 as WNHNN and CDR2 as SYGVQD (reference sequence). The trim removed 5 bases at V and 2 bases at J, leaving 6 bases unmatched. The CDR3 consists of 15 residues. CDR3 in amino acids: CASSTVQGAYNEQFF. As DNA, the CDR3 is TGCGCCAGCAGTACTGTCCAGGGGGCCTACAATGAGCAGTTCTTC.

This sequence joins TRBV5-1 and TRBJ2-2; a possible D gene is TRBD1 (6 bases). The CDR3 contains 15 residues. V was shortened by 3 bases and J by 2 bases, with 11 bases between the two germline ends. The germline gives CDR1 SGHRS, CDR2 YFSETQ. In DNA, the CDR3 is TGCGCCAGCAGCTCGGCAGGGGAAAACACCGGGGAGCTGTTTTTT. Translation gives CASSSAGENTGELFF.

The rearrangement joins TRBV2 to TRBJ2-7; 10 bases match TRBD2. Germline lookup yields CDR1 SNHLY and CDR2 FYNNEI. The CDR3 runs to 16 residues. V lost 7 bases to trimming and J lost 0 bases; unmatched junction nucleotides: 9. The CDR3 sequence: CASTEGLAGDSYEQYF. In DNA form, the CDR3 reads TGTGCCAGCACCGAGGGGCTAGCGGGGGACTCCTACGAGCAGTACTTC. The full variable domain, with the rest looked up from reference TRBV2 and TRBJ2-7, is EPEVTQTPSHQVTQMGQEVILRCVPISNHLYFYWYRQILGQKVEFLVSFYNNEISEKSEIFDDQFSVERPDGSNFTLKIRSTKLEDSAMYFCASTEGLAGDSYEQYFGPGTRLTVT.

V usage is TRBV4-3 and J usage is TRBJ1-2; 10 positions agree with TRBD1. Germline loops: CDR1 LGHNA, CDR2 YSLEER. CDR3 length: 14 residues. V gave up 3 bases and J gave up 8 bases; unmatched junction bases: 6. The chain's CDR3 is CASSHDRGLGGYTF. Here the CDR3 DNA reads TGCGCCAGCAGCCATGACAGGGGGCTAGGCGGCTACACCTTC.

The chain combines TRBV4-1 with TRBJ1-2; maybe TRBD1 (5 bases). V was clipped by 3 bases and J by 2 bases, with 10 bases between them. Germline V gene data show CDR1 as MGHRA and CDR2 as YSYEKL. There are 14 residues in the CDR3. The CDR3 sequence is CASSHLGANYGYTF. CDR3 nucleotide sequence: TGCGCCAGCAGCCATCTAGGGGCAAACTATGGCTACACCTTC.

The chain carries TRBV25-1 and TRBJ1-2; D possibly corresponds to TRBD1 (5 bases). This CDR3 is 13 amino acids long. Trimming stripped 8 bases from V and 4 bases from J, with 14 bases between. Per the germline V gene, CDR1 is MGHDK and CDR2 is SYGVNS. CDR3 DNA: TGTGCCAGCCAGAACTGGGGGGGCTATGGCTACACCTTC. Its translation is CASQNWGGYGYTF.

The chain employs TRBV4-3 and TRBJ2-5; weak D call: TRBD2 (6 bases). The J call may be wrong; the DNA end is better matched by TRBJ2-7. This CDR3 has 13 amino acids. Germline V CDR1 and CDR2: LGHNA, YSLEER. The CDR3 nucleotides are TGCGCCAGCAGCCGGGGAGGCTGGTACGAGCAGTACTTC. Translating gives CASSRGGWYEQYF.

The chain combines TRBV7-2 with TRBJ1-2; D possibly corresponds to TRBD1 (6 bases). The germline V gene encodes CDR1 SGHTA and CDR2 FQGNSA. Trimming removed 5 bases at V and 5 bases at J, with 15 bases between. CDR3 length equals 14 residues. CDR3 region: CASSPYRAEYGYTF. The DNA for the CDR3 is TGTGCCAGCAGCCCTTACAGGGCGGAGTATGGCTACACCTTC. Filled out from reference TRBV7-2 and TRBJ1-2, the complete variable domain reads GAGVSQSPSNKVTEKGKDVELRCDPISGHTALYWYRQSLGQGLEFLIYFQGNSAPDKSGLPSDRFSAERTGGSVSTLTIQRTQQEDSAVYLCASSPYRAEYGYTFGSGTRLTVV.